This T cell receptor (beta chain) was retrieved from a study of cytotoxic CD8 clonotypes in ibrutinib-treated CLL. Study-wide context: By median around 69 months, roughly twelve had progressed and some 14 stayed remitted; responses had been 2 complete and around 24 partial.

CDR3 length: 12 residues. Germline V gives CDR1 MNHEY, CDR2 SMNVEV (reference sequence). Trimming removed 10 bases from V and 6 bases from J, with 13 bases in between. Libraries were prepared by immunoSEQ multiplex PCR; TCRdb keeps only in-frame clonotypes and omits some of them. The sample includes around 60,000 clones, roughly 59% seen only once; the top ten take over 12%. At least ten counts were recorded for this clone. The antigen is undetermined. Points from the study as a whole: Baseline clonality, above age-matched healthy donor levels, tracked circulating CD8+ T-cell counts.

The source material was PBMCs, sampled after 12 months of ibrutinib treatment. This rearrangement joins TRBV27 to TRBJ2-1; unclear D gene. The TCR comes from a human donor with chronic lymphocytic leukemia. CDR3 amino acids: CATGIFGNEQFF. DNA of the CDR3: TGTGCCACCGGTATATTTGGCAATGAGCAGTTCTTC.